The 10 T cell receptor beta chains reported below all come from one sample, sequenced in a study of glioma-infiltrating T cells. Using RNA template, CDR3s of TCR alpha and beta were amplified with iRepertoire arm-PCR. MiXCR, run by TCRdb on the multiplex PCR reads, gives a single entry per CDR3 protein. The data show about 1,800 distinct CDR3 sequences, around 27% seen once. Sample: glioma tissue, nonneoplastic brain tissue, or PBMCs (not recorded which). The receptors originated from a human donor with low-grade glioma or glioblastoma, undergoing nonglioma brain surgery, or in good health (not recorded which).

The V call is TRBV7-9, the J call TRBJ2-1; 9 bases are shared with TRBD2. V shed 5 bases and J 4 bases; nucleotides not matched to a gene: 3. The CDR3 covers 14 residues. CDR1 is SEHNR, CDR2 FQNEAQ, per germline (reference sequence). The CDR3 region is CASSLSGRYNEQFF. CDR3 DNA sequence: TGTGCCAGCAGCCTTAGCGGGAGATACAATGAGCAGTTCTTC.

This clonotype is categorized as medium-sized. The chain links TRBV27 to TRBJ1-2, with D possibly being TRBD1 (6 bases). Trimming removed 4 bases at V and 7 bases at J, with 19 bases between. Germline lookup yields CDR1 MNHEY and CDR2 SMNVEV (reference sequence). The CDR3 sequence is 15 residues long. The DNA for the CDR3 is TGTGCCAGCAGTTCAGCCGGGACACAAAAAAGTGGCTACACCTTC. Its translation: CASSSAGTQKSGYTF.

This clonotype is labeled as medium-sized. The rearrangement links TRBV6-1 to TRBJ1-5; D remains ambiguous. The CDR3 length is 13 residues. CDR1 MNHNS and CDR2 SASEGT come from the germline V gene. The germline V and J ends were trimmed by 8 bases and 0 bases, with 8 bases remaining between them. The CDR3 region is CASGPYSNQPQHF. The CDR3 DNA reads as TGTGCCAGCGGACCTTATAGCAATCAGCCCCAGCATTTT.

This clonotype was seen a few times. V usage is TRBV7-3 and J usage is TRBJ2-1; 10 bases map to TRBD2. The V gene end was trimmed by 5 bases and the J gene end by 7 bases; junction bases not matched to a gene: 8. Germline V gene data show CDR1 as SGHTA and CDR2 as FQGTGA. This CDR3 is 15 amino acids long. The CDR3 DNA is TGTGCCAGCAGCCAAAATAGCGGGAGGCTTAATGAGCAGTTCTTC. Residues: CASSQNSGRLNEQFF.

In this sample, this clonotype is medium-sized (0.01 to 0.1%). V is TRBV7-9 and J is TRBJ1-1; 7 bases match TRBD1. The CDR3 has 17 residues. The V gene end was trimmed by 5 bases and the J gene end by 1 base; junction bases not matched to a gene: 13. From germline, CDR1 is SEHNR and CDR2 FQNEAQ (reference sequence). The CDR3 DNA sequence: TGTGCCAGCAGCATGGGACAGTCCTTCTTTGCGAACACTGAAGCTTTCTTT. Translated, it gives CASSMGQSFFANTEAFF.

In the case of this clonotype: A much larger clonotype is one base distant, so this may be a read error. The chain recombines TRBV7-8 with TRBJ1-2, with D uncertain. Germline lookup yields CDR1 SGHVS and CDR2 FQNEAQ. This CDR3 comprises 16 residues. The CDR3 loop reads CAGSQSDPPRNYGYTF. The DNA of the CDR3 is TGTGCCGGCAGCCAGTCGGACCCCCCACGGAACTATGGCTACACCTTC.

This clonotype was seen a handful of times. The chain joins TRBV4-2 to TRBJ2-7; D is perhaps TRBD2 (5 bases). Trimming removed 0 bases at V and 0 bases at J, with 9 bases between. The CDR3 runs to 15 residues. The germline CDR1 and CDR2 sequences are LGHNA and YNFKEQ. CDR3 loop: CASSQDSGSSYEQYF. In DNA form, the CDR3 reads TGTGCCAGCAGCCAAGATTCGGGGTCCTCCTACGAGCAGTACTTC.

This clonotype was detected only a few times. In DNA form, the CDR3 reads TGTGCCAGCAGCTTGGCCCCAGGAGGGACCCAGTACTTC. This translates into CASSLAPGGTQYF. The genes are TRBV5-4 and TRBJ2-5; the D gene is possibly TRBD2 (5 bases). Trimming took off 0 bases at V and 7 bases at J, with 10 bases between the two ends. This CDR3 has 13 amino acids. Germline-derived CDR1 and CDR2 are SGHNT and YYREEE (reference sequence).

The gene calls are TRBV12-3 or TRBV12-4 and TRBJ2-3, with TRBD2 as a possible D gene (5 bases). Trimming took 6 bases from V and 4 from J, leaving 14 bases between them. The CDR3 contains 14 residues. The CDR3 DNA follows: TGTGCCAGCAGCGTTAGCGAGAAAGCAGATACGCAGTATTTT. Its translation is CASSVSEKADTQYF.

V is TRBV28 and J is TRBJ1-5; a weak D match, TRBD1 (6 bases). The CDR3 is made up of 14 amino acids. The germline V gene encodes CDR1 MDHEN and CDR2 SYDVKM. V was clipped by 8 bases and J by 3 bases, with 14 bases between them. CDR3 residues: CASVRGGLNQPQHF. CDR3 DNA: TGTGCCAGCGTAAGGGGGGGGCTCAATCAGCCCCAGCATTTT.